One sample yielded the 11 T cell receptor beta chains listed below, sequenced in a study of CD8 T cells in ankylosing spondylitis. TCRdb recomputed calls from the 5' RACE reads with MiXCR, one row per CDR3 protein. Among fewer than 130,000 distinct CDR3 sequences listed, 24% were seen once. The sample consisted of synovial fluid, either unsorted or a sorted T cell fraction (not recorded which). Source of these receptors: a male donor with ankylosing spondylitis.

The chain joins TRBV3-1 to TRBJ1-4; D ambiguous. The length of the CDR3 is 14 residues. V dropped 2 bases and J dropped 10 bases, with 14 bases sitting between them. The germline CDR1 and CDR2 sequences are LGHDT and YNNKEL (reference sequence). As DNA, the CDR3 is TGTGCCAGCAGCCAACCGGAACACGGGCCAAAACTGTTTTTT. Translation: CASSQPEHGPKLFF.

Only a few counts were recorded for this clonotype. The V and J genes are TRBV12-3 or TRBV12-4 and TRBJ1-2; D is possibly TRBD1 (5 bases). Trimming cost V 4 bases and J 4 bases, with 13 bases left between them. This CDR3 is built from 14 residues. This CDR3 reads CASSSTEPRYGYTF. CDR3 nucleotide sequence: TGTGCCAGCAGTTCGACAGAGCCTCGCTATGGCTACACCTTC.

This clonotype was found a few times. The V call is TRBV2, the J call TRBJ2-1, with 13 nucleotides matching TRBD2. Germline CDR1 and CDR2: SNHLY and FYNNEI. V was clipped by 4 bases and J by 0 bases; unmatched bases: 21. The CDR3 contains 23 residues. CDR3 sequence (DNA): TGTGCCAGCAGTGCGACAGGGAGGGATACTAGCGGGAGGGTCCAGAGCTCCTACAATGAGCAGTTCTTC. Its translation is CASSATGRDTSGRVQSSYNEQFF.

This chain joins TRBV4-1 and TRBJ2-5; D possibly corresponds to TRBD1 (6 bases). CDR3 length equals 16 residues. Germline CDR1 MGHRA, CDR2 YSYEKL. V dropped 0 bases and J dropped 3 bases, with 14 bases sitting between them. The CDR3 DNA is TGCGCCAGCAGCCAAGAAAAGGGAACAGGGAAAGAGACCCAGTACTTC. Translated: CASSQEKGTGKETQYF.

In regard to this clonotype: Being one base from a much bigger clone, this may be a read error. The CDR3 protein is CASNEGLAGEETEYF. CDR3 DNA sequence: TGCGCCAGCAATGAGGGACTAGCGGGAGAAGAGACCGAGTACTTC. The chain recombines TRBV10-2 with TRBJ2-5, with 14 bases that match TRBD2. This CDR3 has 15 residues. The germline V gene has CDR1 WSHSY and CDR2 SAAADI.

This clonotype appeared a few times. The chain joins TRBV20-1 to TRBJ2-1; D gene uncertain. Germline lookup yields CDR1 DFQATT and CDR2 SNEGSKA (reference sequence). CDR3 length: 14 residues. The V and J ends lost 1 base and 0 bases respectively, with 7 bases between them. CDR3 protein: CSARGGVSYNEQFF. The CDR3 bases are TGCAGTGCTAGAGGAGGTGTCTCCTACAATGAGCAGTTCTTC.

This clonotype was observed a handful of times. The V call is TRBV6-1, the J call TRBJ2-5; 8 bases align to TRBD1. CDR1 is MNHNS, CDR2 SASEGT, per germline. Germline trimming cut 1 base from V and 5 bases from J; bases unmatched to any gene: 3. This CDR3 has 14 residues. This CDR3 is CASSEGGQVETQYF. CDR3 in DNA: TGTGCCAGCAGTGAAGGGGGACAGGTTGAGACCCAGTACTTC.

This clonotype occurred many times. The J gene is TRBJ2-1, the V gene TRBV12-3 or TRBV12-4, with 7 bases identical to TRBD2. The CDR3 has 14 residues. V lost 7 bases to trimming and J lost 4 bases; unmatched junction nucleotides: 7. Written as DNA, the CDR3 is TGTGCCAGCAAGTTGGCTAGCGGTTACAATGAGCAGTTCTTC. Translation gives CASKLASGYNEQFF.

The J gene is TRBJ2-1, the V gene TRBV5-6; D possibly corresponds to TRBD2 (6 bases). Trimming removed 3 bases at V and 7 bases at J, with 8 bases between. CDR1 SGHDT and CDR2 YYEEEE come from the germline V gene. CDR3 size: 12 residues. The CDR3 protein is CASSWGLNEQFF. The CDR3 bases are TGTGCCAGCAGCTGGGGACTGAATGAGCAGTTCTTC. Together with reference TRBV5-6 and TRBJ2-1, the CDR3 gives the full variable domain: DAGVTQSPTHLIKTRGQQVTLRCSPKSGHDTVSWYQQALGQGPQFIFQYYEEEERQRGNFPDRFSGHQFPNYSSELNVNALLLGDSALYLCASSWGLNEQFFGPGTRLTVL.

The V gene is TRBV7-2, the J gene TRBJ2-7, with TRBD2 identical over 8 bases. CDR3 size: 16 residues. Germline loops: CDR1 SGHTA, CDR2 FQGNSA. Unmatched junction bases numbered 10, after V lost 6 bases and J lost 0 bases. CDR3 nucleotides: TGTGCCAGCAGTCAAGTAGGGACTAGGAGCTCCTACGAGCAGTACTTC. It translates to CASSQVGTRSSYEQYF. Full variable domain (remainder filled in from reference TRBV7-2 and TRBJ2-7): GAGVSQSPSNKVTEKGKDVELRCDPISGHTALYWYRQSLGQGLEFLIYFQGNSAPDKSGLPSDRFSAERTGGSVSTLTIQRTQQEDSAVYLCASSQVGTRSSYEQYFGPGTRLTVT.

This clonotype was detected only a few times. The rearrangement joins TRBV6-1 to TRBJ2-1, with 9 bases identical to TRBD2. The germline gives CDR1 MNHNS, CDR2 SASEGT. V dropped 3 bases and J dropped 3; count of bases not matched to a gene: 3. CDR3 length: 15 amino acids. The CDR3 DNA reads TGTGCCAGCAGTGAGGGTAGCGGGAGCTACAATGAGCAGTTCTTC. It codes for CASSEGSGSYNEQFF.